This T cell receptor beta chain was captured by sequencing in a study of early T cells in non-severe SARS-CoV-2 infection. At the level of the study: Chains were unpaired, as sequencing was done on bulk RNA from unsorted whole blood. The study's findings and limits: VDJdb matches were skewed toward anti-spike CD8 T cell responses.

Unique molecular identifiers were added to individual cDNA molecules. One entry per CDR3 protein results from TCRdb running MiXCR on the 5' RACE reads. The sample shows about 38,000 distinct CDR3 sequences, 3.5% to 5% of them seen only once. CDR1 is DFQATT, CDR2 SNEGSKA, per germline (reference sequence). Trimming stripped 3 bases from V and 1 base from J, with 11 bases between. The CDR3 is made up of 14 amino acids. This clonotype occurred many times. Its antigen is undetermined. The receptor's source is an adult who was a healthcare worker with PCR-confirmed SARS-CoV-2 infection or an uninfected control (not recorded which). The source material was whole blood. The gene calls are TRBV20-1 and TRBJ2-3, with a weak D call TRBD1 (5 bases). The CDR3 sequence: CSASYRPRTDTQYF. The CDR3 DNA reads TGCAGTGCTAGCTACAGGCCGCGCACAGATACGCAGTATTTT.